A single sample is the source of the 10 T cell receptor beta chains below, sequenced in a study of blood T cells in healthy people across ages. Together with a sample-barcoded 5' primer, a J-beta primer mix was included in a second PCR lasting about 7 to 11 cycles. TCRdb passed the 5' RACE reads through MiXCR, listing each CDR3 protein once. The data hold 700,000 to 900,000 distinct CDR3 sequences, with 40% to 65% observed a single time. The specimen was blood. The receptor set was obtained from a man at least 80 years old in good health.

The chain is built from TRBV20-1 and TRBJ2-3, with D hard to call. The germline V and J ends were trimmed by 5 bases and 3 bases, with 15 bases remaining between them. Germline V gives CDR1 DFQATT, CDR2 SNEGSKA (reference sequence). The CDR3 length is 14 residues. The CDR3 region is CSAPQRSGTDTQYF. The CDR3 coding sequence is TGCAGTGCTCCCCAGAGGAGTGGGACAGATACGCAGTATTTT.

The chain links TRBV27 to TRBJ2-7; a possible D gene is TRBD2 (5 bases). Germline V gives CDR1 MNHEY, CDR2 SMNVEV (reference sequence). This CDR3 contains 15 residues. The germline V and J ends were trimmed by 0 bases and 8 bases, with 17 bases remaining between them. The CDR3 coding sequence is TGTGCCAGCAGTTTATCGGAGGTGGGTTCTGGCAAGCAGTACTTC. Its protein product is CASSLSEVGSGKQYF.

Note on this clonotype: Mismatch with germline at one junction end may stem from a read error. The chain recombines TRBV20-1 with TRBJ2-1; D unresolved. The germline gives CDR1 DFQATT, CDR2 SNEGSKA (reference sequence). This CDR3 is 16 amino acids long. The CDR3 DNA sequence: TGCGGTGCTAGAGATCTCGCGGAAGGCTCCTACAATGAGCAGTTCTTC. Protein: CGARDLAEGSYNEQFF.

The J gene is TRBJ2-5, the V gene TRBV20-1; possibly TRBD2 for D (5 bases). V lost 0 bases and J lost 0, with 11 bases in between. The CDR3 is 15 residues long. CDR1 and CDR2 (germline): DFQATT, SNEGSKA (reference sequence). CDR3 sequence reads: CSAREGVLYQETQYF. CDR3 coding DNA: TGCAGTGCTAGAGAGGGAGTCTTGTACCAAGAGACCCAGTACTTC.

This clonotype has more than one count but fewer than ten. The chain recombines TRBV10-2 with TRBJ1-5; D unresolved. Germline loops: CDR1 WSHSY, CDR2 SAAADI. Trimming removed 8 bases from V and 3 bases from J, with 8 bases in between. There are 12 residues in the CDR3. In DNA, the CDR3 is TGCGCCAGCTATAACAACAATCAGCCCCAGCATTTT. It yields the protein CASYNNNQPQHF.

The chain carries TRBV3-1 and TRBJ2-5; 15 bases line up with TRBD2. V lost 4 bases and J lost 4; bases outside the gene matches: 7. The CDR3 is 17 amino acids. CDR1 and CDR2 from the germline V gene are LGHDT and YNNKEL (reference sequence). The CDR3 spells CASSPVPGLAGGETQYF. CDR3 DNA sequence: TGTGCCAGCAGCCCTGTCCCGGGACTAGCGGGAGGAGAGACCCAGTACTTC.

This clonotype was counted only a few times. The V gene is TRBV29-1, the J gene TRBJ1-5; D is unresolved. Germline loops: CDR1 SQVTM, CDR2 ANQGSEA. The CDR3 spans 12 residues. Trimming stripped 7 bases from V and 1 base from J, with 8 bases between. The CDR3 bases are TGCAGCGCTGGCGGCAGCAATCAGCCCCAGCATTTT. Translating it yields CSAGGSNQPQHF.

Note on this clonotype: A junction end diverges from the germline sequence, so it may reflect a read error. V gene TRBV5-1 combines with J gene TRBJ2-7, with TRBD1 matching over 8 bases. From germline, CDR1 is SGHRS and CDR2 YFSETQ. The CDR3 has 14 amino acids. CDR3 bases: TGCGCCGGCAGCATCGGGACAGGTGACTACGAGCAGTACTTC. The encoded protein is CAGSIGTGDYEQYF.

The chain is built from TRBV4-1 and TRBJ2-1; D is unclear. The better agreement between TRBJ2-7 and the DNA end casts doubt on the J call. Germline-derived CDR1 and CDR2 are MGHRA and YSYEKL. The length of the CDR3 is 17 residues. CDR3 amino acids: CASSQDTTGAATYEQYF. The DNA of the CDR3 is TGCGCCAGCAGCCAAGACACGACTGGCGCGGCCACCTACGAGCAGTACTTC.

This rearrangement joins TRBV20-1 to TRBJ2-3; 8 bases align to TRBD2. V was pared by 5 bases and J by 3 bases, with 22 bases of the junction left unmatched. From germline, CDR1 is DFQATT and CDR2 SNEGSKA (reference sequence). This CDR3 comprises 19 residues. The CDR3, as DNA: TGCAGTGCTGTCCCCCCCCTGGGAGGAGCGGGAGTAGGTACAGATACGCAGTATTTT. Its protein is CSAVPPLGGAGVGTDTQYF.